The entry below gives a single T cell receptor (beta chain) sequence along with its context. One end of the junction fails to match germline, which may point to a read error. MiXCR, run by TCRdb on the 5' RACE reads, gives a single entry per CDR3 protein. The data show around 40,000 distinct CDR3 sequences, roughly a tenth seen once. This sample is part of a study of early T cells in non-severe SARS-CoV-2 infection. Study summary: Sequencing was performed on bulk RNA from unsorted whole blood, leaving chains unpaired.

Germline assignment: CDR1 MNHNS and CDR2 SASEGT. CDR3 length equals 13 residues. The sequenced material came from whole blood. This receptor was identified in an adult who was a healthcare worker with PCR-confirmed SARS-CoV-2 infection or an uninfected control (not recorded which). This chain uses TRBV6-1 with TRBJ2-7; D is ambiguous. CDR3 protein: CASRDDTTTLQYF. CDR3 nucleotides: TGTGCCAGCCGTGACGACACCACTACGCTGCAGTACTTC.